The T cell receptor (beta chain) under discussion was sequenced for a study of T cells in Graves' hyperthyroidism and ophthalmopathy. Study-wide results and caveats: Peripheral blood also featured most of the thyroid clonotypes expanded above 0.001. Ophthalmopathy prediction by the model preceded onset by a median roughly 6 months.

Inclusion characteristics of ophthalmopathy patients comprised a Clinical Activity Score of at least 3, a NOSPECS grade of at least 4, and duration under 3 months. Trimming cost V 3 bases and J 4 bases, with 7 bases left between them. This CDR3 comprises 11 residues. Germline CDR1 reads DFQATT; CDR2 reads SNEGSKA (reference sequence). The investigators amplified TCR beta CDR3 regions from RNA transcripts. With the HTBI primer set, the TCR CDR3 went through a first round of RT-PCR. Each CDR3 protein is one row after TCRdb ran MiXCR on the multiplex PCR reads. The data show almost 250,000 distinct CDR3 sequences, about 25% seen once. This clonotype was detected ten times or more. Its antigen is still unknown.

The clonotype comes from a woman between 35 and 50 years old with Graves' ophthalmopathy. The chain links TRBV20-1 to TRBJ2-7, with D possibly matching TRBD2 (5 bases). The source material was blood. For the CDR3, the DNA is TGCAGTGCTAGGTGGGAGTACGAGCAGTACTTC. It specifies CSARWEYEQYF.